The T cell receptor beta chain described here comes from a study of response to subunit inactivated influenza vaccine. Study-wide points: The authors put forward the suggestion that each seasonal influenza vaccination may bring in only a limited number of new T cells.

In TCRdb, the RT-PCR reads were re-called with MiXCR into one record per CDR3 protein. The sample consists of around 570,000 distinct CDR3 sequences, about 8% of them appearing once. As to this clonotype: Antigen: not known.

The CDR3 runs to 15 residues. Looked up from germline, CDR1 is MDHEN and CDR2 is SYDVKM. Deletions cut 7 bases from V and 10 bases from J, with 20 bases between. This clonotype originated in a man in his fifties or sixties who received an inactivated influenza vaccine. The chain is built from TRBV28 and TRBJ1-6, with D maybe TRBD1 (5 bases). The sequencing here drew on PBMCs from blood, taken less than 30 months after vaccination. The CDR3 sequence: CASTPSDRRESPLHF. The CDR3, as DNA: TGTGCCAGCACCCCGAGTGACAGAAGGGAATCACCCCTCCACTTT. Looking up the rest from reference TRBV28 and TRBJ1-6 gives the full variable domain: DVKVTQSSRYLVKRTGEKVFLECVQDMDHENMFWYRQDPGLGLRLIYFSYDVKMKEKGDIPEGYSVSREKKERFSLILESASTNQTSMYLCASTPSDRRESPLHFGNGTRLTVT.